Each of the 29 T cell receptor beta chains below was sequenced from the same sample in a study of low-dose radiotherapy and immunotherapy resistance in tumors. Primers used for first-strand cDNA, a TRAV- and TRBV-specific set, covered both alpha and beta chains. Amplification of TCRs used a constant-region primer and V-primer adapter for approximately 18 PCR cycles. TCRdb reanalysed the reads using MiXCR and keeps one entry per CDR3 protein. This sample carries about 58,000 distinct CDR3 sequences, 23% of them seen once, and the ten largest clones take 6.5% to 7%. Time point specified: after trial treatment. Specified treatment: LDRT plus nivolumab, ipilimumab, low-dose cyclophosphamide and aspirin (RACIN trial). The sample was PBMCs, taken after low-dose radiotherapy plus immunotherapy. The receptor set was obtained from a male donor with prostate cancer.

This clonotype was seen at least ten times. As DNA, the CDR3 is TGCGCCAGCAGCGGCTGGACAGGGGTCTTTAATGAGCAGTTCTTC. It is translated as CASSGWTGVFNEQFF. The V and J genes are TRBV5-1 and TRBJ2-1; 9 nucleotides align to TRBD1. Germline V gene sequence: CDR1 SGHRS, CDR2 YFSETQ. The CDR3 runs to 15 residues. V was clipped by 4 bases and J by 7 bases; unmatched bases: 9.

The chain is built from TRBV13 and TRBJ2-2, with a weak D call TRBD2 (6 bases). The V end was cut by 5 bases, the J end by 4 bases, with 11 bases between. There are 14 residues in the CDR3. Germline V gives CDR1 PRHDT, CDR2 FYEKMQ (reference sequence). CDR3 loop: CASSLTGGTGELFF. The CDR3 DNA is TGTGCCAGCAGCCTTACCGGGGGCACCGGGGAGCTGTTTTTT.

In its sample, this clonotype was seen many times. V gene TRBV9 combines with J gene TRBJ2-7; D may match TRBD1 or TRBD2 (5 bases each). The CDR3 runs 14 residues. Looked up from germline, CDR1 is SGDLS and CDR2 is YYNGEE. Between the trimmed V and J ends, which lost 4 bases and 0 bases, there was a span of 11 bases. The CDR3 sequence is CASSRRGNSYEQYF. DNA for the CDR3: TGTGCCAGCAGCCGTCGGGGCAACTCCTACGAGCAGTACTTC.

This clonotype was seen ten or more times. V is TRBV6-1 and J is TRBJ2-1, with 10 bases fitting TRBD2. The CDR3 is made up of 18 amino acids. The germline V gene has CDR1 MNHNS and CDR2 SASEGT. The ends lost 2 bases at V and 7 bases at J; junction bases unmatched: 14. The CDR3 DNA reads TGTGCCAGCAGTGAATTGCTAGCGGGAGTGCTGAAGAGTAATGAGCAGTTCTTC. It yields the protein CASSELLAGVLKSNEQFF.

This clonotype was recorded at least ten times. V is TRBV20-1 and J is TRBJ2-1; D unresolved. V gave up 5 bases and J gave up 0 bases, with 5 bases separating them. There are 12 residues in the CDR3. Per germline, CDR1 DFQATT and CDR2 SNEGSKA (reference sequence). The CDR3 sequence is CSAQSSYNEQFF. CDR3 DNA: TGCAGTGCTCAGAGCTCCTACAATGAGCAGTTCTTC.

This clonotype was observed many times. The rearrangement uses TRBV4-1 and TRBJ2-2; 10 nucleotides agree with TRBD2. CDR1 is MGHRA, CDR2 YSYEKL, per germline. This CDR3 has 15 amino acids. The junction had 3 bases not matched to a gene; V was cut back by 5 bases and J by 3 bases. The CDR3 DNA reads TGCGCCAGCAGCGTCCTAGCGGGAGACACCGGGGAGCTGTTTTTT. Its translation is CASSVLAGDTGELFF.

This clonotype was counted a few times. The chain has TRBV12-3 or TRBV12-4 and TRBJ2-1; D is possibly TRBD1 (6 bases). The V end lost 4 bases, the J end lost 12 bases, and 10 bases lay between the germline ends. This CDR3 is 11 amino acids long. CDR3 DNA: TGTGCCAGCAGTTACAGGGTCGGGCAGTTCTTC. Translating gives CASSYRVGQFF.

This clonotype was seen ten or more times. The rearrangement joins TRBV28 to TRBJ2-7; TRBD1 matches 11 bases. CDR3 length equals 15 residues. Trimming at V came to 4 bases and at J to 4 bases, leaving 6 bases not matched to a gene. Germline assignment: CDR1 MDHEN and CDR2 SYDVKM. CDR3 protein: CASSSSGTGGYEQYF. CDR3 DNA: TGTGCCAGCAGTTCCTCCGGGACAGGGGGGTACGAGCAGTACTTC. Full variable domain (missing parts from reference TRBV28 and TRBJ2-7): DVKVTQSSRYLVKRTGEKVFLECVQDMDHENMFWYRQDPGLGLRLIYFSYDVKMKEKGDIPEGYSVSREKKERFSLILESASTNQTSMYLCASSSSGTGGYEQYFGPGTRLTVT.

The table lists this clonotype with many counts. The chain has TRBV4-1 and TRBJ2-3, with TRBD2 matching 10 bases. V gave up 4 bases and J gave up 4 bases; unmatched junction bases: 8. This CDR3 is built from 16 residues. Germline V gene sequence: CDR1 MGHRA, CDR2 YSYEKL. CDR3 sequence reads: CASSRKAGGVSDTQYF. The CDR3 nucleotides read TGCGCCAGCAGCCGGAAAGCGGGAGGGGTATCAGATACGCAGTATTTT.

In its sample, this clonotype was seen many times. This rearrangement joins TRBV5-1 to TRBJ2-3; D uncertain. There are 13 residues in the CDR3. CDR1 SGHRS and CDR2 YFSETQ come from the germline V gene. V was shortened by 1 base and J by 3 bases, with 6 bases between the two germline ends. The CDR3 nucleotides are TGCGCCAGCAGCTTGTCAGAAACAGATACGCAGTATTTT. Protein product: CASSLSETDTQYF.

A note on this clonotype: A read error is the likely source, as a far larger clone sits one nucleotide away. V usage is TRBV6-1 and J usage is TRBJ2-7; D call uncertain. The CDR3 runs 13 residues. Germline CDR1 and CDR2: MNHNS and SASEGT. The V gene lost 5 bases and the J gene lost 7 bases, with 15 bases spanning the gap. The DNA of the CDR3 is TGTGCCAGCAGTCCCCCCCCCAACAATGAGCAGTACTTC. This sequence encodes CASSPPPNNEQYF.

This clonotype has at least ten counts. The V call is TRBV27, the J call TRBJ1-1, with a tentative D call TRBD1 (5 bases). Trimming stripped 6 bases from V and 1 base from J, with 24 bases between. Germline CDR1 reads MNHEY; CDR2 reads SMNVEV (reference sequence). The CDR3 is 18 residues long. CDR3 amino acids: CASRTWARGTVRNTEAFF. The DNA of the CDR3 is TGTGCCAGCAGAACCTGGGCAAGGGGCACGGTAAGGAACACTGAAGCTTTCTTT.

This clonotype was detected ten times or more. The CDR3 DNA follows: TGTGCCAGCAGCGTAATCTCTGGGGCCAACGTCCTGACTTTC. This codes for CASSVISGANVLTF. The chain has TRBV28 and TRBJ2-6, with D unresolved. V was cut by 6 bases and J by 0 bases, with 6 bases left in between. From germline, CDR1 is MDHEN and CDR2 SYDVKM. The CDR3 is made up of 14 amino acids.

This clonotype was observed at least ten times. The CDR3 DNA sequence: TGTGCCAGCAGCTTATCCCCAGGACTGGGATTGGGGGATACGCAGTATTTT. Amino acids: CASSLSPGLGLGDTQYF. The rearrangement uses TRBV11-2 and TRBJ2-3, with TRBD2 as a possible D gene (5 bases). CDR1 and CDR2 from the germline V gene are SGHAT and FQNNGV. Deletions cut 2 bases from V and 6 bases from J, with 21 bases between. This CDR3 region has 17 residues.

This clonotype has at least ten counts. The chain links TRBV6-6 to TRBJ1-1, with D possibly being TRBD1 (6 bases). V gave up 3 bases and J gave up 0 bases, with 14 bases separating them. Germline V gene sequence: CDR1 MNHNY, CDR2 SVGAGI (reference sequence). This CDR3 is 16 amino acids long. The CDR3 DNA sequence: TGTGCCAGCAGTTATCGGGTTGGACAGTTGAACACTGAAGCTTTCTTT. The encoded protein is CASSYRVGQLNTEAFF.

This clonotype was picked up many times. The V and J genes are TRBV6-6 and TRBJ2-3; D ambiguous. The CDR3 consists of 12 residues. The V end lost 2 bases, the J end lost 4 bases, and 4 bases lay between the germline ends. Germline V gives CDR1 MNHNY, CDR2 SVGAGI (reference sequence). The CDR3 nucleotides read TGTGCCAGCAGTTACATCGCAGATACGCAGTATTTT. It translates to CASSYIADTQYF.

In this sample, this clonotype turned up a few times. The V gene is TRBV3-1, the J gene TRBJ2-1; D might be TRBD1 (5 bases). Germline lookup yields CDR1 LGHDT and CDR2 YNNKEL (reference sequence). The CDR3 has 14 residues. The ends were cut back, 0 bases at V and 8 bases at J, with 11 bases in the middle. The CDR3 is CASSQDEGVDEQFF. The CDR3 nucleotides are TGTGCCAGCAGCCAAGATGAAGGGGTGGATGAGCAGTTCTTC.

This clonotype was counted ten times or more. In DNA form, the CDR3 reads TGTGCCAGCAGCTCGGGGGTCACAGATACGCAGTATTTT. Translated, it gives CASSSGVTDTQYF. The genes are TRBV11-2 and TRBJ2-3, with D perhaps matching TRBD2 (6 bases). In germline, CDR1 is SGHAT, CDR2 FQNNGV. This CDR3 spans 13 amino acids. With 4 bases removed from V and 2 bases from J, the gap between germline ends came to 7 bases.

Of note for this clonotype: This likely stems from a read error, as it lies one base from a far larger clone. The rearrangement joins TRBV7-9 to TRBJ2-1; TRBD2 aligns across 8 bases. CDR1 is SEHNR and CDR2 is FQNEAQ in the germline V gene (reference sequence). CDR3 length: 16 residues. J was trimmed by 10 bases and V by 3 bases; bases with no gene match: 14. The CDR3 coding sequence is TGTGCCAGCAGCTTGGCACGGGGGGGCGTCTCCTACGAGCAGTTCTTC. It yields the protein CASSLARGGVSYEQFF. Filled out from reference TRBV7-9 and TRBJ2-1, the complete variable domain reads DTGVSQNPRHKITKRGQNVTFRCDPISEHNRLYWYRQTLGQGPEFLTYFQNEAQLEKSRLLSDRFSAERPKGSFSTLEIQRTEQGDSAMYLCASSLARGGVSYEQFFGPGTRLTVL.

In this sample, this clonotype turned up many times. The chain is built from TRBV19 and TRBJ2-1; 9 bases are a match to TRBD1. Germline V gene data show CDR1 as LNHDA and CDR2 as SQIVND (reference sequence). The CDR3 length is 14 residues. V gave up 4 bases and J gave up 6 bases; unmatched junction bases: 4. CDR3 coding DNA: TGTGCCAGTAGTACCGGGACAGGGACCAATGAGCAGTTCTTC. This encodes CASSTGTGTNEQFF.

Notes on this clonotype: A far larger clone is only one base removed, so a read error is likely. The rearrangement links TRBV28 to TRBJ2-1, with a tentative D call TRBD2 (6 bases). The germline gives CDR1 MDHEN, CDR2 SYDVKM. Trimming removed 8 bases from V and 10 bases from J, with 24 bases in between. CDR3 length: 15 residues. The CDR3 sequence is CASSLDGGPRYEQFF. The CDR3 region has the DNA TGTGCCAGCTCACTTGATGGAGGGCCGAGATACGAGCAGTTCTTC.

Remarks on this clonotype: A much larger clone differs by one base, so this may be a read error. The CDR3 loop reads CASSQAVNTEAFF. Written as DNA, the CDR3 is TGCGCCAGCAGCCAAGCGGTGAACACTGAAGCTTTCTTT. This chain links TRBV4-1 with TRBJ1-1; no firm D call. Germline V gene sequence: CDR1 MGHRA, CDR2 YSYEKL. V lost 1 base, J lost 0 bases, and 3 bases lay in between. This CDR3 has 13 residues.

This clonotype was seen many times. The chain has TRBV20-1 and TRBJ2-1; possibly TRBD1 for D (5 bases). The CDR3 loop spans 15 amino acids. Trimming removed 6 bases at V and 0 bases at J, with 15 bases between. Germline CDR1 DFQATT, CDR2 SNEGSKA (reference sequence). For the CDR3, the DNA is TGCAGTGCCACACAGGCGACCCGCTCCTACAATGAGCAGTTCTTC. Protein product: CSATQATRSYNEQFF.

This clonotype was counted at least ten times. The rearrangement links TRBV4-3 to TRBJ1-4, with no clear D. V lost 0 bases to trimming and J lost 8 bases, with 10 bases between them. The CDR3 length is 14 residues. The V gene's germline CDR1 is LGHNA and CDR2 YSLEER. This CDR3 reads CASSQDGDREKLFF. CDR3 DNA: TGCGCCAGCAGCCAAGATGGGGATAGGGAAAAACTGTTTTTT.

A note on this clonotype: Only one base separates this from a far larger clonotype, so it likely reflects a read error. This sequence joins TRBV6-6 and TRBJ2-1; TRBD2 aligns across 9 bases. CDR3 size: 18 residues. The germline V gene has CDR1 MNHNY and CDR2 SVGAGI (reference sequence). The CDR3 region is CASSEEGLALSSYNERFF. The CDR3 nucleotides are TGTGCCAGCAGTGAAGAAGGACTAGCGTTGAGCTCCTACAATGAGCGGTTCTTC.

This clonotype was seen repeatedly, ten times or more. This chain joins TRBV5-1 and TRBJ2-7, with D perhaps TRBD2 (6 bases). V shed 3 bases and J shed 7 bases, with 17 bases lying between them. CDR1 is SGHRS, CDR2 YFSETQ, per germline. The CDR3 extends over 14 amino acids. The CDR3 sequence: CASSSPGLLMEQYF. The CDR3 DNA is TGCGCCAGCAGCTCCCCGGGACTGCTAATGGAGCAGTACTTC.

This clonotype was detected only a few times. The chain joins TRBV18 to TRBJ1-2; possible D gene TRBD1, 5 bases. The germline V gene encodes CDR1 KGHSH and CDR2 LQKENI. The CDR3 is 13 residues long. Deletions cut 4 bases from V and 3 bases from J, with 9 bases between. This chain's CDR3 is CASSQQDDYGYTF. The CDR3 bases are TGTGCCAGCTCACAACAGGATGACTATGGCTACACCTTC.

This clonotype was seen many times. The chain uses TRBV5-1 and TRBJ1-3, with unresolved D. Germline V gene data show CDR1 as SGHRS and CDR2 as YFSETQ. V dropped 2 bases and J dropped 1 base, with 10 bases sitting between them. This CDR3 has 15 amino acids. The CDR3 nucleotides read TGCGCCAGCAGCTTTCAGCGACCTTCTGGAAACACCATATATTTT. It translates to CASSFQRPSGNTIYF.

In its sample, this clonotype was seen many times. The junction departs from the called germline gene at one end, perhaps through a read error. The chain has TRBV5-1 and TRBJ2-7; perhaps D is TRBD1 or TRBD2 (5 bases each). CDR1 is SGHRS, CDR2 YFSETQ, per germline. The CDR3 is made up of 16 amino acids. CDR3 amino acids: CASSLGYPGPRAEQYF. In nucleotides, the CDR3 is TGTGCCAGCAGCTTGGGGTACCCGGGACCCCGTGCGGAGCAGTACTTC.